The present T cell receptor (beta chain) was sequenced within a study of technical replicates of blood from several donors. From germline, CDR1 is SGHDT and CDR2 YYEEEE. The CDR3 contains 15 residues. J was trimmed by 2 bases and V by 4 bases; bases with no gene match: 3. The table came from immunoSEQ multiplex PCR; TCRdb's copy has only in-frame clones and leaves some out. The table includes some 89,000 clones, about 95% detected once. Sequenced: T cells isolated from PBMCs. The clonotype was recovered from a human donor in good health. The chain has TRBV5-6 and TRBJ2-1; 10 nucleotides match TRBD2. The CDR3 DNA follows: TGTGCCAGCAGCGGAGGACTAGCGGCCTACAATGAGCAGTTCTTC. It encodes CASSGGLAAYNEQFF. Complete variable domain (other parts from reference TRBV5-6 and TRBJ2-1): DAGVTQSPTHLIKTRGQQVTLRCSPKSGHDTVSWYQQALGQGPQFIFQYYEEEERQRGNFPDRFSGHQFPNYSSELNVNALLLGDSALYLCASSGGLAAYNEQFFGPGTRLTVL.